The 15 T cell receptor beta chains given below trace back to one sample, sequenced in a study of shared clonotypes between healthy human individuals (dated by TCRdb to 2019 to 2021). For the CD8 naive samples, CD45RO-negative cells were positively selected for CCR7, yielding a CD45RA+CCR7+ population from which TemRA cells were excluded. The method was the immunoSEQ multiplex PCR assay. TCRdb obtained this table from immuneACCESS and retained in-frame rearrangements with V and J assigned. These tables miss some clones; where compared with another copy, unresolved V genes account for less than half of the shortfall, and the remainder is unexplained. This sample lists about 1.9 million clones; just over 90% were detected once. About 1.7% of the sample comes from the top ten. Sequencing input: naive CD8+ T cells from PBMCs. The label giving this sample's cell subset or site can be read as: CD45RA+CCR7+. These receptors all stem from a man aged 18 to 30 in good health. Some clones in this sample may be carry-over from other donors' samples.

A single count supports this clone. In nucleotides, the CDR3 is TGTGCCAGCAGCAGTCACGGGGGCAGCTCCTACGAGCAGTACTTC. Amino acid sequence: CASSSHGGSSYEQYF. The genes are TRBV7-8 and TRBJ2-7; D tentatively reads TRBD1 or TRBD2 (6 bases each). Germline loops: CDR1 SGHVS, CDR2 FQNEAQ. CDR3 length: 15 amino acids. Trimming removed 5 bases at V and 0 bases at J, with 14 bases between.

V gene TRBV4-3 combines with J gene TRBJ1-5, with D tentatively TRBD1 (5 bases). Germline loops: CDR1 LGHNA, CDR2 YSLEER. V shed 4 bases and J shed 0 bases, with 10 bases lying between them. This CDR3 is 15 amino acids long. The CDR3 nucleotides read TGCGCCAGCAGCCGCTCAAGGGGTAGCAATCAGCCCCAGCATTTT. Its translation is CASSRSRGSNQPQHF.

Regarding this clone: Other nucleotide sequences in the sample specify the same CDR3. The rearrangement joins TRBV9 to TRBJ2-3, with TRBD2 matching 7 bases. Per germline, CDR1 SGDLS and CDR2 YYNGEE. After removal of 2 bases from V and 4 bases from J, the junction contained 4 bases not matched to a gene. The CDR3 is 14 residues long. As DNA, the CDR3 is TGTGCCAGCAGCGTGGGCGGGAGCGCAGATACGCAGTATTTT. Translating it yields CASSVGGSADTQYF.

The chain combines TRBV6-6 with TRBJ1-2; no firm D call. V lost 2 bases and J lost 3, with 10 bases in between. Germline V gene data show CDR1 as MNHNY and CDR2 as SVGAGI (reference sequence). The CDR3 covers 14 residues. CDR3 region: CASSYNGGDYGYTF. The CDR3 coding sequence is TGTGCCAGCAGTTACAATGGCGGGGACTATGGCTACACCTTC.

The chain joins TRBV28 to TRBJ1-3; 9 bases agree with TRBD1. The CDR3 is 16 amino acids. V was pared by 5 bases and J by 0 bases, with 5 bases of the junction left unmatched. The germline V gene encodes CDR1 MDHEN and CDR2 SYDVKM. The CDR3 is CASSPLGQGSGNTIYF. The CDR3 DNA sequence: TGTGCCAGCAGTCCCCTGGGACAGGGCTCTGGAAACACCATATATTTT. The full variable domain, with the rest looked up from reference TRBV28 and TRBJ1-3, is DVKVTQSSRYLVKRTGEKVFLECVQDMDHENMFWYRQDPGLGLRLIYFSYDVKMKEKGDIPEGYSVSREKKERFSLILESASTNQTSMYLCASSPLGQGSGNTIYFGEGSWLTVV.

The DNA for the CDR3 is TGTGCCAGCAGCTTAGCCCTAGCGGGAGGGGTAGGGCAGTTCTTC. It translates to CASSLALAGGVGQFF. The chain links TRBV7-9 to TRBJ2-1, with 12 bases fitting TRBD2. The CDR3 sequence is 15 residues long. Germline V gene sequence: CDR1 SEHNR, CDR2 FQNEAQ (reference sequence). The J segment lost 12 bases and the V segment lost 0 bases, leaving 6 bases of the junction unmatched. Full variable domain (rest looked up from reference TRBV7-9 and TRBJ2-1): DTGVSQNPRHKITKRGQNVTFRCDPISEHNRLYWYRQTLGQGPEFLTYFQNEAQLEKSRLLSDRFSAERPKGSFSTLEIQRTEQGDSAMYLCASSLALAGGVGQFFGPGTRLTVL.

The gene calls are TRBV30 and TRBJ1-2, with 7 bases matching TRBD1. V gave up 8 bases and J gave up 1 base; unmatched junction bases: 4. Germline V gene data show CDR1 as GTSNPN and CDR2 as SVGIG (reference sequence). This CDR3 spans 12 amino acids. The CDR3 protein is CARDSYNYGYTF. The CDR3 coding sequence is TGTGCCCGGGACAGCTATAACTATGGCTACACCTTC.

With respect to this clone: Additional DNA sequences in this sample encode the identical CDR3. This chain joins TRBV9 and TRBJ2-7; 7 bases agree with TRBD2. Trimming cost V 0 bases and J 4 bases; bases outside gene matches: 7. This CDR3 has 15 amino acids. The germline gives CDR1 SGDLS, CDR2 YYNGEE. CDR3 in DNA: TGTGCCAGCAGCGTAGGGGCGGGAGTATCGTACGAGCAGTACTTC. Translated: CASSVGAGVSYEQYF. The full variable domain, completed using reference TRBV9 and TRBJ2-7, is DSGVTQTPKHLITATGQRVTLRCSPRSGDLSVYWYQQSLDQGLQFLIQYYNGEERAKGNILERFSAQQFPDLHSELNLSSLELGDSALYFCASSVGAGVSYEQYFGPGTRLTVT.

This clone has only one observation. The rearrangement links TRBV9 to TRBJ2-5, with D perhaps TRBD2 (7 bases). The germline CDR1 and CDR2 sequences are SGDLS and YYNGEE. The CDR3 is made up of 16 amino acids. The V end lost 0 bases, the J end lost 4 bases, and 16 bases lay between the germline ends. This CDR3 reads CASSVGGGVSGETQYF. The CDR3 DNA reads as TGTGCCAGCAGCGTAGGAGGGGGGGTTTCGGGAGAGACCCAGTACTTC.

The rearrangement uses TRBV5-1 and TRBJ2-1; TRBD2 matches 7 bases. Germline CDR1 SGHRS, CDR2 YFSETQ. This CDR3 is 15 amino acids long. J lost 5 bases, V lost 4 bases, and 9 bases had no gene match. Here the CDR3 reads CASSASSGSNNEQFF. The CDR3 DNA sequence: TGCGCCAGCAGCGCCTCTAGCGGTTCAAACAATGAGCAGTTCTTC.

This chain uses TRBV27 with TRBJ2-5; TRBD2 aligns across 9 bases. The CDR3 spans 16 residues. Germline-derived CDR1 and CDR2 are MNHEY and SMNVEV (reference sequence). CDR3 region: CVSVEGSSGMGETQYF. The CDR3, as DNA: TGTGTCTCAGTCGAGGGGTCTAGCGGGATGGGGGAGACCCAGTACTTC.

CDR3: CASSDSGTGHGYTF. The CDR3 DNA sequence: TGTGCCAGTAGTGACTCCGGGACAGGGCATGGCTACACCTTC. This rearrangement joins TRBV19 to TRBJ1-2; 9 bases line up with TRBD1. The germline V gene has CDR1 LNHDA and CDR2 SQIVND (reference sequence). The CDR3 has 14 residues. J lost 6 bases, V lost 5 bases, and 7 bases had no gene match.

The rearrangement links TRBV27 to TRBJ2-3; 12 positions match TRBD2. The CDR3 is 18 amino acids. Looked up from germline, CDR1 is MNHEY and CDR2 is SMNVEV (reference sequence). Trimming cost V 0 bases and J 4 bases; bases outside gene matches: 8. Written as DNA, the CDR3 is TGTGCCAGCAGTTTATCCGAGCTAGCGGGGGGGACCGCAGATACGCAGTATTTT. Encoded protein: CASSLSELAGGTADTQYF.

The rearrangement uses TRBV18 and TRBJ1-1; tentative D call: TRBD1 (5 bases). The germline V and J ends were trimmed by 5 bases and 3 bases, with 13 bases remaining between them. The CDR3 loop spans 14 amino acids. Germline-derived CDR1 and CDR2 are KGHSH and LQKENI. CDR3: CASSTRTSDTEAFF. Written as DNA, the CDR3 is TGTGCCAGCTCAACTCGGACATCAGACACTGAAGCTTTCTTT.

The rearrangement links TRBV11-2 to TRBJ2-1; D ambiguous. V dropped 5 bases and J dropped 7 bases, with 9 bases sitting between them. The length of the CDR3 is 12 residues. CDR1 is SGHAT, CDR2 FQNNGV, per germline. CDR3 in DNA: TGTGCCAGCAGCCCCAGCATGAATGAGCAGTTCTTC. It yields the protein CASSPSMNEQFF.